This T cell receptor beta chain was sequenced during a study of blood T cell repertoires in COVID-19. Study details: T cells, B-cell-depleted T cells, or PBMCs supplied cDNA or gDNA.

Seattle enrolled patients during active infection and tracked them longitudinally. In the original workflow: Reference gene primer amplification gave estimated nucleated cell counts. Data came from immunoSEQ multiplex PCR; TCRdb stores just in-frame clones and leaves some out. V and J calls and clone size are given by that table; D and trimming were obtained from the DNA. The repertoire holds 300,000 to 400,000 clones, with roughly 86% as singletons. V lost 10 bases to trimming and J lost 4 bases, with 16 bases between them. The CDR3 covers 14 residues. Germline assignment: CDR1 MDHEN and CDR2 SYDVKM.

This sequence joins TRBV28 and TRBJ1-4; maybe TRBD1 (5 bases). This receptor was identified in a woman in her 70s with COVID-19, enrolled during active disease. The sequenced material came from peripheral blood. The CDR3 reads CAISQIDSNEKLFF. The CDR3 DNA follows: TGTGCCATCTCGCAGATTGACAGTAATGAAAAACTGTTTTTT.